The clone carrying this T cell receptor beta chain turned up a few times. The antigen remains undetermined. The sample originates from a study of CD8+CD57+ T cells in acquired aplastic anemia. Study at large: The average for DNA from sorted CD4+ and CD8+ cells was roughly 3 ug. Study findings and constraints: Some 27 CD8+ CDR3 sequences were shared between patients and controls.

TCR beta VDJ and CDR3 profiles were obtained from a genomic DNA template. A single record per CDR3 protein comes from TCRdb applying MiXCR to the reads. The table lists about 160,000 distinct CDR3 sequences, 40% to 60% of them singletons, with more than 30% in the top ten. Flow cytometry had shown expanded CD8+CD57+ cells in the patients chosen for sequencing. There were no patients without severe acquired aplastic anemia. At blood sampling, none of the patients had yet received therapy. Material: sorted CD4+, CD8+, or CD8+CD57+ T cells (not recorded which) from PBMCs. This sequence originates from a human donor with aplastic anemia.

The CDR3 here is CASSLRGGEKLFF. DNA of the CDR3: TGTGCCAGCAGCTTGAGGGGGGGTGAAAAACTGTTTTTT. This chain uses TRBV7-9 with TRBJ1-4; the D gene is possibly TRBD1 (6 bases). The V gene's germline CDR1 is SEHNR and CDR2 FQNEAQ (reference sequence). The CDR3 is 13 amino acids. Trimming took 3 bases from V and 7 from J, leaving 9 bases between them.